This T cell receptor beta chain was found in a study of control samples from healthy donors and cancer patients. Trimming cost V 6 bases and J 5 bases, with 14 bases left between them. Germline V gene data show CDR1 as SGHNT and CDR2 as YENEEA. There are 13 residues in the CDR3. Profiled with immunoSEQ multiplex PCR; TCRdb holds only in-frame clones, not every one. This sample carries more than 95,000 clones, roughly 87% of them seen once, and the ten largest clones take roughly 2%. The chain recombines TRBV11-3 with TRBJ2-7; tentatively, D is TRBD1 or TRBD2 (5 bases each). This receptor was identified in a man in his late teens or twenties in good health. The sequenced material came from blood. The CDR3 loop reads CASSFRRGDEQYF. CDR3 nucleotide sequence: TGTGCCAGCAGTTTTAGAAGAGGGGACGAGCAGTACTTC.